This T cell receptor beta chain comes out of a study of blood T cells in healthy people across ages. Study-level results: Naive CD4+ cell counts and diversity both ran higher in long-lived than in aged donors. Observed TCR beta diversity per million T cells went down as age went up. This fall followed a roughly linear course with age.

Deletions cut 5 bases from V and 6 bases from J, with 11 bases between. This CDR3 is 13 amino acids long. CDR1 is SEHNR and CDR2 is FQNEAQ in the germline V gene (reference sequence). This clonotype was seen at least ten times. The antigen is not known. Combining a sample-barcoded 5' primer with a J-beta primer mix, a second PCR ran for roughly 7 to 12 cycles. One entry per CDR3 protein, called by TCRdb with MiXCR from the 5' RACE reads. The sample has about 760,000 distinct CDR3 sequences; approximately 53% are singletons. The clonotype originates from a middle-aged man in good health. The chain joins TRBV7-9 to TRBJ2-1; D is perhaps TRBD1 (5 bases). The sample was blood. CDR3 bases: TGTGCCAGCAGCGTGCAGGGAAGCAATGAGCAGTTCTTC. Translation gives CASSVQGSNEQFF.